A single sample gave rise to the 15 T cell receptor beta chains below, sequenced in a study of T cell changes during pregnancy in multiple sclerosis. Using immunoSEQ multiplex PCR, the repertoire was profiled, and TCRdb retains in-frame clones only, with some absent. Of roughly 41,000 clones in the sample, approximately 90% are singletons; the top ten hold 6% to 7.5%. The sample in question was CD8+ T cells from peripheral blood mononuclear cells, obtained in the third trimester of pregnancy. The source of these receptors is a female donor with multiple sclerosis, enrolled in a pregnancy study.

V is TRBV9 and J is TRBJ2-3, with TRBD2 as a possible D gene (5 bases). Between the trimmed V and J ends, which lost 4 bases and 0 bases, there was a span of 15 bases. This CDR3 region has 16 residues. Germline CDR1 reads SGDLS; CDR2 reads YYNGEE. The CDR3 nucleotides are TGTGCCAGCAGCCCCGGACTGTACGACAGCACAGATACGCAGTATTTT. Its protein product is CASSPGLYDSTDTQYF.

The chain links TRBV5-6 to TRBJ2-7; 7 bases fit TRBD1. Germline CDR1 is SGHDT and CDR2 is YYEEEE. Trimming cost V 2 bases and J 2 bases; bases outside gene matches: 1. The CDR3 is 13 residues long. The CDR3, as DNA: TGTGCCAGCAGCTTAGGGGGCCCCTACGAGCAGTACTTC. Translated: CASSLGGPYEQYF.

This chain joins TRBV9 and TRBJ2-1; D perhaps matches TRBD2 (7 bases). CDR3 size: 17 residues. Trimming stripped 0 bases from V and 7 bases from J, with 20 bases between. The germline gives CDR1 SGDLS, CDR2 YYNGEE. This CDR3 is CASSVAQAGAPANEQFF. The CDR3 DNA reads as TGTGCCAGCAGCGTAGCTCAGGCGGGGGCCCCTGCGAATGAGCAGTTCTTC.

The chain links TRBV7-6 to TRBJ1-6, with D perhaps matching TRBD1 (6 bases). V dropped 6 bases and J dropped 7 bases, with 16 bases sitting between them. The CDR3 runs 15 residues. The germline CDR1 and CDR2 sequences are SGHVS and FNYEAQ. CDR3 protein: CASSPRGAENSPLHF. Here the CDR3 DNA reads TGTGCCAGCAGTCCCCGGGGGGCAGAGAATTCACCCCTCCACTTT. The full variable domain, its missing parts supplied by reference TRBV7-6 and TRBJ1-6, is GAGVSQSPRYKVTKRGQDVALRCDPISGHVSLYWYRQALGQGPEFLTYFNYEAQQDKSGLPNDRFSAERPEGSISTLTIQRTEQRDSAMYRCASSPRGAENSPLHFGNGTRLTVT.

This chain links TRBV7-2 with TRBJ2-2; no firm D call. V gave up 5 bases and J gave up 5 bases, with 9 bases separating them. CDR1 and CDR2 from the germline V gene are SGHTA and FQGNSA. The CDR3 is made up of 13 amino acids. The CDR3 nucleotides are TGTGCCAGCAGCCTACCTTATACCGGGGAGCTGTTTTTT. Translation gives CASSLPYTGELFF.

The V call is TRBV5-5, the J call TRBJ1-2; D is unclear. Germline loops: CDR1 SGHKS, CDR2 YYEKEE (reference sequence). This CDR3 comprises 14 residues. Between the trimmed V and J ends, which lost 0 bases and 3 bases, there was a span of 9 bases. In DNA form, the CDR3 reads TGTGCCAGCAGCTTGGAACAGTGGGACTATGGCTACACCTTC. It is translated as CASSLEQWDYGYTF.

V and J are TRBV2 and TRBJ2-3; D possibly corresponds to TRBD2 (6 bases). CDR3 length equals 13 residues. Trimming took off 11 bases at V and 1 base at J, with 13 bases between the two ends. The V gene's germline CDR1 is SNHLY and CDR2 FYNNEI. The CDR3 spells CAAGASGTDTQYF. The CDR3 coding sequence is TGTGCCGCCGGAGCTAGCGGCACAGATACGCAGTATTTT.

The J gene is TRBJ1-6, the V gene TRBV6-6; possible D gene TRBD1, 5 bases. Trimming stripped 0 bases from V and 9 bases from J, with 15 bases between. This CDR3 spans 16 amino acids. Germline V CDR1 and CDR2: MNHNY, SVGAGI (reference sequence). The CDR3 sequence: CASSYSYGRVPSPLHF. In DNA, the CDR3 is TGTGCCAGCAGTTACTCGTACGGCAGGGTTCCTTCACCCCTCCACTTT.

J is TRBJ1-1 and V is TRBV6-5; D gene uncertain. Per germline, CDR1 MNHEY and CDR2 SVGAGI. The CDR3 runs 13 residues. The V end was cut by 2 bases, the J end by 1 base, with 5 bases between. CDR3 region: CASSYEGNTEAFF. For the CDR3, the DNA is TGTGCCAGCAGTTACGAGGGGAACACTGAAGCTTTCTTT.

The genes are TRBV27 and TRBJ1-1, with a weak D call TRBD1 (6 bases). The CDR3 is 16 residues long. V gave up 7 bases and J gave up 7 bases, with 25 bases separating them. Germline V CDR1 and CDR2: MNHEY, SMNVEV (reference sequence). The CDR3 is CASTPLDSFGQNEAFF. For the CDR3, the DNA is TGTGCCAGCACCCCTTTAGATAGCTTTGGACAGAATGAAGCTTTCTTT.

This clone was detected once. This chain joins TRBV5-6 and TRBJ1-1; D is possibly TRBD1 (5 bases). The V end lost 7 bases, the J end lost 3 bases, and 16 bases lay between the germline ends. The germline V gene has CDR1 SGHDT and CDR2 YYEEEE. The CDR3 is 14 residues long. This chain's CDR3 is CASGGGTHDTEAFF. CDR3 DNA: TGTGCCAGCGGGGGGGGGACCCACGACACTGAAGCTTTCTTT.

This chain links TRBV2 with TRBJ2-2, with 8 bases lining up with TRBD2. CDR3 length: 14 amino acids. Germline values: CDR1 SNHLY, CDR2 FYNNEI. The trim removed 6 bases at V and 4 bases at J, leaving 4 bases unmatched. The CDR3 DNA reads TGTGCCAGCAGGGGCGGGGGGATCACCGGGGAGCTGTTTTTT. Its translation is CASRGGGITGELFF.

The rearrangement uses TRBV10-3 and TRBJ1-1; D possibly corresponds to TRBD1 (6 bases). CDR1 and CDR2 (germline): ENHRY, SYGVKD. Deletions cut 6 bases from V and 7 bases from J, with 12 bases between. CDR3 length: 12 residues. The CDR3 DNA is TGTGCCATCAGCGACAGGTCTAATGAAGCTTTCTTT. This codes for CAISDRSNEAFF.

The chain has TRBV6-6 and TRBJ1-1; the match to TRBD1 covers 7 bases. This CDR3 has 13 amino acids. Germline-derived CDR1 and CDR2 are MNHNY and SVGAGI (reference sequence). Trimming removed 5 bases from V and 4 bases from J; junction bases left unmatched: 4. CDR3 amino acids: CASSKGAATEAFF. The CDR3 region has the DNA TGTGCCAGCAGTAAGGGGGCGGCCACTGAAGCTTTCTTT.

This clone is a singleton in its sample. The chain is built from TRBV11-3 and TRBJ2-1, with TRBD2 identical over 7 bases. Trimming took 5 bases from V and 3 from J; bases not matched to a gene: 4. The CDR3 length is 14 residues. The V gene's germline CDR1 is SGHNT and CDR2 YENEEA. CDR3 loop: CASSKRGHYNEQFF. The CDR3 DNA reads TGTGCCAGCAGCAAGCGGGGCCACTACAATGAGCAGTTCTTC.